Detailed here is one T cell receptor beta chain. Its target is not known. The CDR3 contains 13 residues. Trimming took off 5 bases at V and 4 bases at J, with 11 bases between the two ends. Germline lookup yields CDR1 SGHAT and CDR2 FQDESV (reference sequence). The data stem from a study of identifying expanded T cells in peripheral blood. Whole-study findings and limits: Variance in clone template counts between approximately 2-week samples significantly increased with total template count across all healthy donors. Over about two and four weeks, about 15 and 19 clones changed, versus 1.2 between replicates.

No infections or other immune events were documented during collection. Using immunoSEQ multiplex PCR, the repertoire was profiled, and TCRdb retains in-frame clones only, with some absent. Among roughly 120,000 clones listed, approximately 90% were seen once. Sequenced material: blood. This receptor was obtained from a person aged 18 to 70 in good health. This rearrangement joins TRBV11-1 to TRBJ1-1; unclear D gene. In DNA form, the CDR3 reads TGTGCCAGCAGCCCTTATCTGGGCACTGAAGCTTTCTTT. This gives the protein CASSPYLGTEAFF.